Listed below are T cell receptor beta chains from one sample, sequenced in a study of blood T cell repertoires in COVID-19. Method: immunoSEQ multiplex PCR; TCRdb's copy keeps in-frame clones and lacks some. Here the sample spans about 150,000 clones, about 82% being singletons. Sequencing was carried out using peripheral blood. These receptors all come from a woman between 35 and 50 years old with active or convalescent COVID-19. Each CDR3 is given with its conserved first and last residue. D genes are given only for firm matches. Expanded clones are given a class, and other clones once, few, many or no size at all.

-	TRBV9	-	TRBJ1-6	CASSVNRQENSPLHF	TGTGCCAGCAGCGTAAATCGACAGGAGAATTCACCCCTCCACTTT
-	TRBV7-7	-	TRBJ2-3	CASSATPGTDTQYF	TGTGCTAGCAGCGCAACCCCAGGGACAGATACGCAGTATTTT
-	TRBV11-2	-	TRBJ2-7	CASSPDPGIQYF	TGTGCCAGCAGCCCGGACCCCGGGATTCAGTACTTC
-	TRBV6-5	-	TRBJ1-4	CASSRGILLGEKLFF	TGTGCCAGCAGTCGAGGAATTTTACTAGGAGAAAAACTGTTTTTT
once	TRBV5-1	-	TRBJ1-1	CASSLQGSLAFF	TGCGCCAGCAGCTTACAGGGTTCCCTGGCTTTCTTT
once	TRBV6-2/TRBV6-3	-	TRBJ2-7	CASSYPLDGMQYF	TGTGCCAGCAGTTACCCCCTCGACGGGATGCAGTACTTC
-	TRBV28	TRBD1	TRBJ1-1	CASSPDRGTEAFF	TGTGCCAGCAGCCCCGACAGGGGCACTGAAGCTTTCTTT
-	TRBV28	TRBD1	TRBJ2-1	CAIRGQGSYNEQFF	TGTGCCATCCGCGGACAGGGAAGCTACAATGAGCAGTTCTTC
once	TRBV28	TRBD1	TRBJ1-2	CASSFGDRNLGAGYTF	TGTGCCAGCAGTTTTGGGGACAGAAACCTAGGGGCTGGCTACACCTTC
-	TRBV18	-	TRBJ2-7	CASSPLTGEQYF	TGTGCCAGCTCACCTCTGACTGGCGAGCAGTACTTC
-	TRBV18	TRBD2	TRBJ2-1	CASSPRLIAGTYNEQFF	TGTGCCAGCTCACCAAGGTTAATAGCGGGAACCTACAATGAGCAGTTCTTC